This T cell receptor (beta chain) stems from a study of blood T cell repertoires in COVID-19. In the original processing: Reference gene primers were amplified, and this amplification served to estimate nucleated cell counts. Libraries were prepared by immunoSEQ multiplex PCR; TCRdb keeps only in-frame clonotypes and omits some of them. V, J and clone size are those of that table, while D and trimming were read from the DNA. The sample shows some 400,000 clones, about 89% of them seen only once. In terms of age and location, participants ranged from roughly 18 to 90 years and lived in under 30 US areas. Before they entered the study, exposed participants had met a COVID-19 case within 2 weeks. The CDR3 extends over 16 amino acids. Trimming shortened V by 0 bases and J by 7 bases, and 13 bases separated the two germline ends. Germline assignment: CDR1 LGHNA and CDR2 YSLEER.

The clonotype was recovered from a woman in her forties who had been exposed to COVID-19. V is TRBV4-3 and J is TRBJ1-6; unclear D gene. The sequenced sample was PBMCs or T cells enriched from blood (not recorded which). DNA for the CDR3: TGCGCCAGCAGCCAAGACCGGTCCGGGTCCAATTCACCCCTCCACTTT. Its protein product is CASSQDRSGSNSPLHF.